This T cell receptor (beta chain) was sequenced during a study of human T cells and chemical hapten exposure. Stated time point: patch test 2, 6 weeks after DPC sensitization. The treatment here: therapeutic diphenylcyclopropenone sensitization with weekly scalp DPC. This clonotype was seen only a few times. TCRdb reanalysed the RACE reads using MiXCR and keeps one entry per CDR3 protein. The table records approximately 120,000 distinct CDR3 sequences, roughly 10% of them present only once. V trimming: 0 bases; J trimming: 5 bases; junction bases outside the gene matches: 7. This CDR3 has 17 residues. From germline, CDR1 is SGHNT and CDR2 YYREEE (reference sequence).

The rearrangement joins TRBV5-4 to TRBJ2-1, with 11 bases matching TRBD2. This specimen was whole blood, taken in connection with sensitization to the hapten diphenylcyclopropenone (DPC). This TCR came from a woman in her 40s with alopecia areata. Some clones in this sample may be carry-over from other donors' samples. In DNA form, the CDR3 reads TGTGCCAGCAGCTTGGATCTAGCGGGGGGTAGGCACAATGAGCAGTTCTTC. Its translation is CASSLDLAGGRHNEQFF. Full variable domain (missing parts from reference TRBV5-4 and TRBJ2-1): ETGVTQSPTHLIKTRGQQVTLRCSSQSGHNTVSWYQQALGQGPQFIFQYYREEENGRGNFPPRFSGLQFPNYSSELNVNALELDDSALYLCASSLDLAGGRHNEQFFGPGTRLTVL.